Listed here are 5 T cell receptor beta chains from one sample, sequenced in a study of PD-L1 blockade in urothelial cancer. The time point is: peripheral blood 6 weeks after treatment start. The protocol was immunoSEQ multiplex PCR, while the TCRdb copy is restricted to in-frame clones and leaves out a portion. The sample lists 20,000 to 25,000 clones, roughly 89% occurring once. Sequencing was performed on PBMCs, taken around atezolizumab (anti-PD-L1) treatment. The receptors stem from a woman in her sixties or seventies with urothelial cancer.

The genes are TRBV5-4 and TRBJ2-7; 8 positions match TRBD1. V shed 5 bases, J shed 2 bases, and the junction held 6 bases outside the gene matches. Germline CDR1 SGHNT, CDR2 YYREEE (reference sequence). This CDR3 comprises 14 residues. The CDR3 loop is CASSSDRGPYEQYF. Written as DNA, the CDR3 is TGTGCCAGCAGTTCTGACAGGGGACCCTACGAGCAGTACTTC.

The chain combines TRBV6-6 with TRBJ1-4; the match to TRBD1 covers 10 bases. This CDR3 is 13 amino acids long. The ends lost 8 bases at V and 7 bases at J; junction bases unmatched: 4. Germline V gene lookup returns CDR1 MNHNY and CDR2 SVGAGI (reference sequence). Here the CDR3 reads CASVRTGGEKLFF. In nucleotides, the CDR3 is TGTGCCAGCGTTCGGACAGGGGGTGAAAAACTGTTTTTT.

This sequence joins TRBV7-8 and TRBJ2-3; 7 bases map to TRBD2. Germline V gene sequence: CDR1 SGHVS, CDR2 FQNEAQ. The trim removed 5 bases at V and 1 base at J, leaving 6 bases unmatched. The CDR3 length is 15 residues. CDR3 nucleotide sequence: TGTGCCAGCAGCCCCGGGACTACACGCACAGATACGCAGTATTTT. Its protein product is CASSPGTTRTDTQYF.

The chain uses TRBV5-4 and TRBJ1-1, with D possibly being TRBD1 (5 bases). The germline V gene has CDR1 SGHNT and CDR2 YYREEE (reference sequence). V lost 0 bases and J 4 bases, leaving 13 bases between the germline ends. CDR3 length equals 15 residues. The CDR3 spells CASSLDTQGSTEAFF. CDR3 bases: TGTGCCAGCAGCTTGGATACCCAGGGTAGCACTGAAGCTTTCTTT.

This chain joins TRBV18 and TRBJ2-3, with 8 bases that match TRBD2. The germline CDR1 and CDR2 sequences are KGHSH and LQKENI. The CDR3 spans 16 residues. Trimming took 0 bases from V and 5 from J; bases not matched to a gene: 7. The CDR3, as DNA: TGTGCCAGCTCACCACCGGTAGCGGGACGCGGAGATACGCAGTATTTT. It yields the protein CASSPPVAGRGDTQYF.